These 10 T cell receptor beta chains were all obtained from the same sample, sequenced in a study of cytomegalovirus exposure and HLA in healthy donors. PCR was performed using 60 Vbeta and 13 Jbeta primers. Sequencing used immunoSEQ multiplex PCR; TCRdb keeps in-frame clones, though not all of them. The sample consists of 120,000 to 150,000 clones, about four fifths of them appearing once. Material for sequencing was PBMCs. These receptors all come from a male donor in good health and CMV-seronegative.

The J gene is TRBJ2-4, the V gene TRBV30; D gene uncertain. This CDR3 comprises 11 residues. V lost 1 base to trimming and J lost 7 bases, with 5 bases between them. Germline assignment: CDR1 GTSNPN and CDR2 SVGIG (reference sequence). CDR3 loop: CAWSAVNIQYF. In nucleotides, the CDR3 is TGTGCCTGGAGTGCAGTTAACATTCAGTACTTC.

V is TRBV15 and J is TRBJ2-7; TRBD1 might be the D (5 bases). The CDR3 is made up of 13 amino acids. The V end was cut by 0 bases, the J end by 4 bases, with 7 bases between. Germline assignment: CDR1 LNHNV and CDR2 YYDKDF (reference sequence). The CDR3, as DNA: TGTGCCACCAGCAGAGATCAGGGTTACGAGCAGTACTTC. This gives the protein CATSRDQGYEQYF.

The chain couples TRBV4-2 to TRBJ2-1; 7 bases agree with TRBD1. The V and J ends lost 6 bases and 4 bases, in that order; junction bases with no gene match: 18. The germline gives CDR1 LGHNA, CDR2 YNFKEQ. The CDR3 is 18 residues long. Here the CDR3 DNA reads TGTGCCAGCAGTCAACGGGCAGGGGGATTGACTACGTACAATGAGCAGTTCTTC. Its protein is CASSQRAGGLTTYNEQFF.

This sequence joins TRBV7-9 and TRBJ1-1; D not resolved. With 5 bases removed from V and 5 bases from J, the gap between germline ends came to 6 bases. The CDR3 sequence is 11 residues long. The germline V gene has CDR1 SEHNR and CDR2 FQNEAQ (reference sequence). The CDR3 region has the DNA TGTGCCAGCAGCCACGGGACTGAAGCTTTCTTT. Its translation is CASSHGTEAFF.

V and J are TRBV7-6 and TRBJ1-5; 8 bases line up with TRBD1. Germline V gene data show CDR1 as SGHVS and CDR2 as FNYEAQ. V shed 3 bases, J shed 2 bases, and the junction held 3 bases outside the gene matches. The CDR3 consists of 15 residues. CDR3 bases: TGTGCCAGCAGCTTCGACAGGGGAGGCAATCAGCCCCAGCATTTT. This codes for CASSFDRGGNQPQHF.

The CDR3 reads CSVALSGANEKLFF. In DNA, the CDR3 is TGCAGCGTCGCCCTCTCAGGGGCTAATGAAAAACTGTTTTTT. This chain connects TRBV29-1 to TRBJ1-4; a possible D gene is TRBD1 (6 bases). The V gene lost 6 bases and the J gene lost 3 bases, with 14 bases spanning the gap. Germline CDR1 reads SQVTM; CDR2 reads ANQGSEA. This CDR3 is built from 14 residues. The full variable domain, rest sourced from reference TRBV29-1 and TRBJ1-4, is SAVISQKPSRDICQRGTSLTIQCQVDSQVTMMFWYRQQPGQSLTLIATANQGSEATYESGFVIDKFPISRPNLTFSTLTVSNMSPEDSSIYLCSVALSGANEKLFFGSGTQLSVL.

This sequence joins TRBV19 and TRBJ1-1, with 7 bases identical to TRBD1. Germline CDR1 LNHDA, CDR2 SQIVND (reference sequence). V lost 6 bases and J lost 1; bases outside the gene matches: 5. The length of the CDR3 is 14 residues. CDR3 sequence reads: CASRHRDRNTEAFF. In DNA form, the CDR3 reads TGTGCCAGTAGACACCGGGACAGGAACACTGAAGCTTTCTTT.

The rearrangement uses TRBV6-5 and TRBJ2-5; a possible D gene is TRBD2 (6 bases). This CDR3 contains 15 residues. V lost 1 base and J 0 bases, leaving 9 bases between the germline ends. CDR1 and CDR2 (germline): MNHEY, SVGAGI. DNA for the CDR3: TGTGCCAGCAGTTACTTCAGGGACTACCAAGAGACCCAGTACTTC. The encoded protein is CASSYFRDYQETQYF.

The chain carries TRBV6-5 and TRBJ1-1; D remains ambiguous. Trimming took off 6 bases at V and 11 bases at J, with 19 bases between the two ends. The germline V gene encodes CDR1 MNHEY and CDR2 SVGAGI. The CDR3 has 13 residues. CDR3 bases: TGTGCCAGCAGCGCCACGCGGGGAAGCGCGGCTTTCTTT. Protein sequence: CASSATRGSAAFF.

This chain joins TRBV9 and TRBJ1-3; 7 positions match TRBD1. J was trimmed by 3 bases and V by 0 bases; bases with no gene match: 6. Germline CDR1 is SGDLS and CDR2 is YYNGEE. The CDR3 is 16 amino acids. The CDR3 here is CASSVATGKVGNTIYF. The DNA of the CDR3 is TGTGCCAGCAGCGTAGCGACAGGGAAGGTTGGAAACACCATATATTTT.